There are a few counts of the clone carrying this T cell receptor beta chain. Germline CDR1 reads MNHEY; CDR2 reads SVGEGT. Trimming took off 0 bases at V and 6 bases at J, with 8 bases between the two ends. This CDR3 has 14 residues. The sample originates from a study of blood T cell repertoires in COVID-19. This table comes from immunoSEQ multiplex PCR, and its TCRdb copy is limited to in-frame clones, with some not included. The table records 280,000 or so clones, approximately 85% of them present only once. Sequenced material: PBMCs or T cells enriched from blood (not recorded which). The chain links TRBV6-2 or TRBV6-3 to TRBJ1-4, with D unresolved. The TCR was taken from a man aged 25-45 years who had recovered from COVID-19. This chain's CDR3 is CASSYSYGYEKLFF. In DNA form, the CDR3 reads TGTGCCAGCAGTTACTCCTACGGGTATGAAAAACTGTTTTTT.